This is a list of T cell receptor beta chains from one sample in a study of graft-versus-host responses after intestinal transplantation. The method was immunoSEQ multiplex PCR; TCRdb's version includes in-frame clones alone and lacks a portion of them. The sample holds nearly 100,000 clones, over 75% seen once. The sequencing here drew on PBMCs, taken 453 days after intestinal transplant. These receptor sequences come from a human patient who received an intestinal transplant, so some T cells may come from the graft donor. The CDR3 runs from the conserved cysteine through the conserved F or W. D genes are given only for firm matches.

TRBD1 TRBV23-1 CASSQSGQGQETQYF
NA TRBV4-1 CASHGGNYGYTF
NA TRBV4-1 CASSPGLFTDTQYF
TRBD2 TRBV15 CATSRDKASGGDTQYF
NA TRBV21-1 CASSNRDTRNQPQHF
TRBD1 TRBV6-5 CASTPGGNSPLHF
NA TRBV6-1 CASSTRGGSPLHF
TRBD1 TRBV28 CASSLGQGRGGYTF
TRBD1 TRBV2 CASSPRDSTEAFF
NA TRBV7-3 CASRATGEATDTQYF
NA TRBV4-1 CASSRGAQSPNYEQYF
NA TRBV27 CASGLQGHEQYF